This TCR beta chain was captured by sequencing in a study of T cell repertoires in breast cancer listed by TCRdb under 2016. Some background on the complete study: Samples profiled in the study came from tumors, lymph nodes and peripheral blood lymphocytes of breast cancer patients, along with peripheral blood from healthy control donors. After being minced and digested with Liberase and DNase, tumors and tumor-involved lymph nodes were passed through 70-um and 40-um filters. Blood samples were separated by Ficoll, whereas tumor-free lymph nodes were processed without any enzymatic digestion. Most of the approximately 22 patient tumors analyzed for shared TCRs were ER+/PR+. Controls included nine healthy donors of an age range similar to the patients. Sequencing yielded on average roughly 500,000 sequences per sample and approximately 10 reads per input cell. Because breast cancer has a low mutational burden and rarely has common mutations, the study reasoned that TCRs shared between breast cancer patients would target shared antigens.

To analyze paired alpha-beta TCRs of CD8+ T cells, the study used an expanded emulsion RT-PCR method with primers covering all TCR V genes. Before emulsion RT-PCR, CD8+ T cells were isolated with a CD8 positive selection kit and incubated overnight in 7.5 to 10 IU/mL IL-2. Libraries came from emulsion pairing. Unpaired genes were suppressed in a second nested PCR with blocking oligos, after which Illumina adaptors and barcodes were added in a third nested PCR. Each emulsion RT-PCR master mix contained roughly 4,500-250,000 T cells, with C-region, Stepout and V-region primers. The Micellula Emulsion and Purification Kit was used to generate emulsions, and Qiagen OneStep RT-PCR reagents were used for RT-PCR. The pooled libraries were sequenced on an Illumina MiSeq using paired-end 2 x 250 reads. From the authors' description of their analysis: In Galaxy, read pairs were joined and then clipped at the engineered overlap into separate alpha and beta files, and any unclipped reads were discarded. To assign alpha-beta pairs, the researchers used CompleteTCR, a MiTCR-based pipeline that relies on an R script to link chains sharing read cluster identifiers. TCR sequences seen only once, which were about 1-3.4%, were removed as potential sequencing errors. In TCRdb, the public reads were trimmed at Q25 with fastp and aligned with MiXCR, with productive beta chains retained. Rows are combined by CDR3 protein, so each entry shows the most common genes and DNA. It is TCRdb's table, rather than the study itself, that gives the V and J calls and clone size. In this sample the table shows approximately 37,000 distinct CDR3 sequences, 45% of which occur a single time. The ten top clones hold 55% to 75% of the sample.

The study at large found these results: Shared TCRs were encoded by various nucleotide sequences, which suggests selection and expansion based on antigen. Emulsion RT-PCR was regarded as qualitative rather than quantitative, because clone recovery was skewed by transcript abundance and primer differences. Discarding singleton TCRs and sampling only part of each tumor may have missed genuine antitumor clones. Possible tumor specificity was suggested for 20 or so TCR pairs that were shared across seven or more patient tumors yet rarely found in control blood. Compared with tumor-free nodes, tumor-involved sentinel lymph nodes shared about fourfold more TCRs with matched tumor repertoires (7.7% versus 2%).

A remark on this clonotype: Which antigen it targets is not known. No base qualities exist here, and no much larger clone lies one base off it.

The sample was CD8+ T cells. This TCR was recovered from a pool of human donors with breast cancer or a healthy control (not recorded which).

CDR3 loop: CASSEARANTEAFF. Here is the DNA: TGTGCCAGCAGTGAAGCCAGGGCGAACACTGAAGCTTTCTTT. Here the chain combines TRBV2 and TRBJ1-1; possibly the D gene is TRBD1, per 5 matching bases. At the junction V is shortened by 0 bases and J by 1 base, with 6 bases in between. The CDR3 goes from the cysteine to the phenylalanine over 14 residues. CDR3 DNA is the only sequence kept; it has 42 bases, read in frame from the first base. CDR1 and CDR2, looked up from the germline V gene, are SNHLY and FYNNEI. The reference TRBV2 and TRBJ1-1 proteins fill in what lies around the CDR3, so the full variable domain reads EPEVTQTPSHQVTQMGQEVILRCVPISNHLYFYWYRQILGQKVEFLVSFYNNEISEKSEIFDDQFSVERPDGSNFTLKIRSTKLEDSAMYFCASSEARANTEAFFGQGTRLTVV.